A selection of T cell receptor beta chains follows, all from one sample in a study of CD8 T cells in ankylosing spondylitis. TCRdb re-analysed the 5' RACE reads in MiXCR, keeping a single row per CDR3 protein. The sample yields under 300,000 distinct CDR3 sequences, approximately 10% seen once. The specimen sequenced was blood, either unsorted or a sorted T cell fraction (not recorded which). These receptor sequences come from a male donor with ankylosing spondylitis or in good health (not recorded which). CDR3s include the opening cysteine and the closing phenylalanine or tryptophan.

cdr3_aa | v_call
CSVDGGSINNEQFF | TRBV29-1
CASSRGDRETQYF | TRBV11-3
CAWTRTKAHEKLFF | TRBV30
CASSLARSGIQYF | TRBV12-3/TRBV12-4
CASSLGTGSMNTEAFF | TRBV5-1
CASSVEETQYF | TRBV9
CSARLAGADNEQFF | TRBV20-1
CASSLEKETQYF | TRBV5-1
CSVRQGGTNTEAFF | TRBV29-1
CSVRGQKNTEAFF | TRBV29-1
CASSTSYQETQYF | TRBV18
CASSLGLAGVIGNEQFF | TRBV7-2
CASSPGQPYGYTF | TRBV5-5
CASSFSGRGDTQYF | TRBV5-1
CASSLDVDRGQYF | TRBV5-1
CASKTSGGQSSYNEQFF | TRBV10-3
CAWRHKPRTGGGEQFF | TRBV30
CATSDSARGLAGGSSYNEQFF | TRBV24-1
CSVPGSNLAVRRTSKNIQYF | TRBV29-1
CASSVEGQGYYGYTF | TRBV9
CASSPSRGYLNGYTF | TRBV6-2/TRBV6-3
CASSSLRGGYGYTF | TRBV7-9
CSAVPGTASDEKLFF | TRBV20-1
CASSPGPGDAEQYF | TRBV4-2
CASSPGWGAYEQYF | TRBV7-2
CASSPALDPQETQYF | TRBV12-3/TRBV12-4
CASSLADSNQPQHF | TRBV5-5
CVSTGWSNQPQHF | TRBV6-1
CSARPLRGELNEQFF | TRBV20-1
CSVAPRASQHTEAFF | TRBV29-1
CAIRERELGEQFF | TRBV10-3
CSAWTSGGLQETQYF | TRBV20-1
CSVEVVGTGELFF | TRBV29-1
CASRARPKVPGANVLTF | TRBV6-1
CSCTGGLEETQYF | TRBV20-1
CASSSRDRRPHTQYF | TRBV12-3/TRBV12-4
CSASRPASFKNEQFF | TRBV20-1
CASSLGTYQETQYF | TRBV7-2
CSVPGGVEQFF | TRBV29-1
CASSPWGRSEQYF | TRBV7-9
CASSLRNSVAGANVLTF | TRBV14
CASSLELAGGQDTQYF | TRBV7-7
CASSDIGRGGYTF | TRBV7-9
CASSQGTGGLSYEQYF | TRBV5-1
CSAIGGGLVDTQYF | TRBV20-1
CASSPPGGGSPLHF | TRBV18
CATSRPYRGYEQYF | TRBV15
CASSLNPKGNTIYF | TRBV7-2
CASSLLAGASTDTQYF | TRBV7-2
CASSLTSTGKAEQYF | TRBV5-1
CATSTGNIGELFF | TRBV24-1